These 25 T cell receptor beta chains came from one sample sequenced in a study of CD8 T cells in Susac syndrome (dated by TCRdb to about 2019). The library was built by means of the immunoSEQ multiplex PCR assay. RNA was extracted using the RNeasy kit, and about 0.45 to 1 ug of the RNA was reverse transcribed with random hexamers. TCRdb reanalyzed the raw reads on its own, using fastp at Q25 for trimming and MiXCR for clone calling, and kept in-frame beta chains. Under each unique CDR3 protein, matching rows form one entry showing the most common genes and DNA. Across this sample there are roughly 190,000 distinct CDR3 sequences, with more than 85% seen only once. About 0.17% of the sample is held by the ten biggest clonotypes. The specimen sequenced was CD8+ T cells from PBMCs. The receptors originated from a human donor with Susac syndrome.

The CDR3 here is CASSLFFQARTGELFF. In DNA form, the CDR3 reads TGTGCCAGCAGCTTATTCTTTCAGGCCCGCACCGGGGAGCTGTTTTTT. The chain has TRBV7-9 and TRBJ2-2, with unresolved D. The CDR3 is 16 amino acids. The germline V gene has CDR1 SEHNR and CDR2 FQNEAQ (reference sequence). The V end was cut by 2 bases, the J end by 4 bases, with 14 bases between.

The V and J genes are TRBV20-1 and TRBJ1-2; D possibly corresponds to TRBD1 (5 bases). The germline V gene has CDR1 DFQATT and CDR2 SNEGSKA (reference sequence). Trimming left V 5 bases short and J 4 bases short, with 11 bases between. This CDR3 contains 12 residues. The CDR3 here is CSAETGSYGYTF. In DNA form, the CDR3 reads TGCAGTGCTGAAACAGGAAGCTATGGCTACACCTTC.

The chain carries TRBV6-6 and TRBJ1-2; TRBD1 might be the D (5 bases). The CDR3 sequence is 14 residues long. V was cut by 4 bases and J by 2 bases, with 11 bases left in between. Germline V lookup: CDR1 MNHNY, CDR2 SVGAGI (reference sequence). The CDR3 sequence: CASSSPTENYGYTF. DNA of the CDR3: TGTGCCAGCAGTTCACCGACAGAGAACTATGGCTACACCTTC.

The chain combines TRBV5-4 with TRBJ2-1, with a possible D match to TRBD1 (6 bases). Germline CDR1 is SGHNT and CDR2 is YYREEE (reference sequence). The CDR3 is made up of 12 amino acids. V lost 3 bases and J 15 bases, leaving 16 bases between the germline ends. The CDR3 protein is CASSSGPRGTFF. CDR3 nucleotide sequence: TGTGCCAGCAGCTCCGGGCCGAGGGGGACGTTCTTC. The entire variable domain, with the rest obtained from reference TRBV5-4 and TRBJ2-1, is as follows: ETGVTQSPTHLIKTRGQQVTLRCSSQSGHNTVSWYQQALGQGPQFIFQYYREEENGRGNFPPRFSGLQFPNYSSELNVNALELDDSALYLCASSSGPRGTFFGPGTRLTVL.

V and J are TRBV10-3 and TRBJ2-3; D is uncertain. The V gene lost 0 bases and the J gene lost 0 bases, with 7 bases spanning the gap. Germline CDR1 reads ENHRY; CDR2 reads SYGVKD. The CDR3 consists of 15 residues. CDR3 sequence (DNA): TGTGCCATCAGTGAGTCGAACCCCAGCACAGATACGCAGTATTTT. Translated, it gives CAISESNPSTDTQYF.

The J gene is TRBJ2-3, the V gene TRBV2; no definite D call. Germline CDR1 reads SNHLY; CDR2 reads FYNNEI. The CDR3 is 15 amino acids. V was cut by 4 bases and J by 0 bases, with 11 bases left in between. The DNA for the CDR3 is TGTGCCAGCAGTGCTCTAGGTCCTAGCACAGATACGCAGTATTTT. Translation gives CASSALGPSTDTQYF.

The rearrangement joins TRBV6-5 to TRBJ1-1; D gene uncertain. V lost 7 bases and J lost 0, with 12 bases in between. Germline V gene lookup returns CDR1 MNHEY and CDR2 SVGAGI. The CDR3 has 14 amino acids. The CDR3 here is CASTPSPLNTEAFF. The CDR3 DNA is TGTGCCAGCACCCCCTCTCCGCTGAACACTGAAGCTTTCTTT.

The genes are TRBV2 and TRBJ1-1; D possibly corresponds to TRBD1 (5 bases). The CDR3 spans 13 residues. V was clipped by 2 bases and J by 6 bases, with 10 bases between them. Germline values: CDR1 SNHLY, CDR2 FYNNEI. The CDR3 nucleotides are TGTGCCAGCAGTGAACCTGGGGACCCTGAAGCTTTCTTT. It is translated as CASSEPGDPEAFF.

A single count supports this clonotype. The V gene is TRBV2, the J gene TRBJ2-3, with a tentative D call TRBD2 (6 bases). Germline CDR1 and CDR2: SNHLY and FYNNEI. V lost 5 bases to trimming and J lost 2 bases, with 11 bases between them. The CDR3 consists of 14 residues. For the CDR3, the DNA is TGTGCCAGCAGTTTTCGGACTAACACAGATACGCAGTATTTT. Protein product: CASSFRTNTDTQYF.

The chain couples TRBV13 to TRBJ2-1; 9 nucleotides agree with TRBD2. V was pared by 5 bases and J by 7 bases, with 6 bases of the junction left unmatched. Germline values: CDR1 PRHDT, CDR2 FYEKMQ (reference sequence). The CDR3 contains 14 residues. CDR3 nucleotide sequence: TGTGCCAGCAGCACTAGCGGGTCATGGAATGAGCAGTTCTTC. Translating it yields CASSTSGSWNEQFF.

This sequence joins TRBV11-2 and TRBJ2-7; 7 nucleotides agree with TRBD2. Per the germline V gene, CDR1 is SGHAT and CDR2 is FQNNGV. This CDR3 has 13 amino acids. V gave up 0 bases and J gave up 6 bases; unmatched junction bases: 2. Here the CDR3 DNA reads TGTGCCAGCAGCTTAGAGCCGGGGGGCGAGCAGTACTTC. It translates to CASSLEPGGEQYF.

J is TRBJ2-1 and V is TRBV20-1; D may be TRBD2 (5 bases). The CDR3 is 15 residues long. Trimming left V 5 bases short and J 0 bases short, with 14 bases between. The V gene's germline CDR1 is DFQATT and CDR2 SNEGSKA (reference sequence). In nucleotides, the CDR3 is TGCAGTGCTCCCTTAGTGGGAGACTCCTACAATGAGCAGTTCTTC. Protein product: CSAPLVGDSYNEQFF.

The J gene is TRBJ2-1, the V gene TRBV20-1, with D perhaps TRBD2 (6 bases). CDR3 length: 13 amino acids. The V and J ends lost 7 bases and 6 bases respectively, with 16 bases between them. Germline lookup yields CDR1 DFQATT and CDR2 SNEGSKA (reference sequence). CDR3 bases: TGCAGTGTTAGGGACCCGGGAGCCAATGAGCAGTTCTTC. Translating gives CSVRDPGANEQFF.

This clonotype was seen once. The CDR3 reads CASSLADRGSEAFF. CDR3 DNA sequence: TGTGCCAGCAGCTTAGCGGACAGGGGTTCTGAAGCTTTCTTT. V gene TRBV7-9 combines with J gene TRBJ1-1, with TRBD1 matching 9 bases. V trimming: 0 bases; J trimming: 6 bases; junction bases outside the gene matches: 2. Germline-derived CDR1 and CDR2 are SEHNR and FQNEAQ (reference sequence). The CDR3 runs to 14 residues.

The chain is built from TRBV9 and TRBJ2-7, with TRBD2 identical over 8 bases. CDR3 size: 16 residues. CDR1 is SGDLS and CDR2 is YYNGEE in the germline V gene. The junction had 5 bases not matched to a gene; V was cut back by 0 bases and J by 0 bases. The DNA for the CDR3 is TGTGCCAGCAGCGTAGGGGGCGGGGGGAGCTCCTACGAGCAGTACTTC. Translated: CASSVGGGGSSYEQYF.

The rearrangement uses TRBV4-1 and TRBJ2-7; D unresolved. The CDR3 has 12 amino acids. From germline, CDR1 is MGHRA and CDR2 YSYEKL. Trimming took off 3 bases at V and 5 bases at J, with 8 bases between the two ends. This CDR3 reads CASSHNHNEQYF. CDR3 nucleotide sequence: TGCGCCAGCAGCCATAACCATAACGAGCAGTACTTC.

The chain recombines TRBV20-1 with TRBJ2-6, with TRBD2 as a possible D gene (6 bases). Germline CDR1 reads DFQATT; CDR2 reads SNEGSKA (reference sequence). The CDR3 is 15 residues long. The ends were cut back, 3 bases at V and 0 bases at J, with 9 bases in the middle. The CDR3 DNA is TGCAGTGCTAGCCCGGGGGTCTCTGGGGCCAACGTCCTGACTTTC. It specifies CSASPGVSGANVLTF.

The chain has TRBV7-4 and TRBJ2-6, with 10 positions matching TRBD2. Germline CDR1 and CDR2: SGHVT and SQSDAQ. V lost 0 bases and J lost 1; bases outside the gene matches: 9. The CDR3 contains 20 residues. The CDR3 nucleotides read TGTGCCAGCAGCTTAGCGATTCCGGCTAGCGGGAGATCTGGGGCCAACGTCCTGACTTTC. Protein: CASSLAIPASGRSGANVLTF.

J is TRBJ2-7 and V is TRBV5-4, with TRBD2 matching over 9 bases. The CDR3 is 14 residues long. Germline V CDR1 and CDR2: SGHNT, YYREEE (reference sequence). J lost 0 bases, V lost 3 bases, and 1 base had no gene match. CDR3 in DNA: TGTGCCAGCAGCTCGGGACTAGCCTCCTACGAGCAGTACTTC. Protein product: CASSSGLASYEQYF.

This clonotype was seen once. The rearrangement links TRBV4-1 to TRBJ2-5; D may be TRBD2 (6 bases). Germline V lookup: CDR1 MGHRA, CDR2 YSYEKL. The CDR3 sequence is 16 residues long. V lost 3 bases to trimming and J lost 0 bases, with 14 bases between them. This CDR3 reads CASSHREWRYQETQYF. CDR3 coding DNA: TGCGCCAGCAGCCATCGGGAGTGGCGGTACCAAGAGACCCAGTACTTC.

V is TRBV7-8 and J is TRBJ2-7; unclear D gene. The CDR3 has 15 residues. V was shortened by 5 bases and J by 5 bases, with 19 bases between the two germline ends. CDR1 is SGHVS, CDR2 FQNEAQ, per germline. Here the CDR3 reads CASSKEADGFDEQYF. The DNA of the CDR3 is TGTGCCAGCAGCAAAGAGGCCGATGGGTTTGACGAGCAGTACTTC.

The chain is built from TRBV2 and TRBJ1-5; tentative D call: TRBD1 (5 bases). The V end was cut by 4 bases, the J end by 6 bases, with 13 bases between. This CDR3 is 14 amino acids long. The germline CDR1 and CDR2 sequences are SNHLY and FYNNEI. CDR3 nucleotide sequence: TGTGCCAGCAGTGGAGGGACCACGCGTCAGCCCCAGCATTTT. The encoded protein is CASSGGTTRQPQHF. Variable domain in full (rest from reference TRBV2 and TRBJ1-5): EPEVTQTPSHQVTQMGQEVILRCVPISNHLYFYWYRQILGQKVEFLVSFYNNEISEKSEIFDDQFSVERPDGSNFTLKIRSTKLEDSAMYFCASSGGTTRQPQHFGDGTRLSIL.

The V call is TRBV9, the J call TRBJ1-1; D is unclear. CDR3 size: 13 residues. CDR1 SGDLS and CDR2 YYNGEE come from the germline V gene. Trimming removed 0 bases at V and 1 base at J, with 4 bases between. Here the CDR3 reads CASSVDSNTEAFF. CDR3 bases: TGTGCCAGCAGCGTAGATTCGAACACTGAAGCTTTCTTT.

The chain is built from TRBV20-1 and TRBJ2-7, with 8 bases matching TRBD2. CDR3 length: 13 residues. From germline, CDR1 is DFQATT and CDR2 SNEGSKA (reference sequence). Trimming took 6 bases from V and 1 from J; bases not matched to a gene: 5. The CDR3 coding sequence is TGCAGTGCCCGGGGACTAGTGTCCTACGAGCAGTACTTC. Translating gives CSARGLVSYEQYF.

The count of this clonotype is one. This chain connects TRBV4-2 to TRBJ2-5; 9 nucleotides line up with TRBD2. Trimming at V came to 0 bases and at J to 1 base, leaving 6 bases not matched to a gene. In germline, CDR1 is LGHNA, CDR2 YNFKEQ. The CDR3 is made up of 17 amino acids. CDR3 protein: CASSQEESGGIQETQYF. The DNA for the CDR3 is TGTGCCAGCAGCCAAGAGGAAAGCGGGGGGATCCAAGAGACCCAGTACTTC.